This TCR beta chain was sequenced in a study of cytomegalovirus exposure and HLA in healthy donors. This clone was seen just once. The antigen remains undetermined. Study-level points and caveats: Most TCRs appeared rarely, but some public TCRs recurred in many donors. The authors confirmed in vitro that a few CMV-associated chains were specific for CMV antigens.

The germline CDR1 and CDR2 sequences are WSHSY and SAAADI. V lost 3 bases, J lost 4 bases, and 4 bases lay in between. The CDR3 is 11 amino acids. PCR used 60 Vbeta primers and 13 Jbeta primers. Sequencing used immunoSEQ multiplex PCR; TCRdb keeps in-frame clones, though not all of them. The data contain about 150,000 clones, 81% of them seen just once; the ten biggest clones take up approximately 1.2%. The TCR comes from a man aged 45-65 years in good health and CMV-seropositive. This chain connects TRBV10-2 to TRBJ2-7, with D unclear. What was sequenced was PBMCs. The CDR3 bases are TGCGCCAGCAGTGAAACATACGAGCAGTACTTC. Its protein product is CASSETYEQYF.